This passage covers 14 T cell receptor beta chains from one sample sequenced in a study of T cells after yellow fever vaccination. TCRdb independently ran MiXCR on the 5' RACE reads; one entry per CDR3 protein. This table holds a few hundred thousand distinct CDR3 sequences, roughly 4% found once. The material sequenced was PBMCs, taken 5 days after the yellow fever booster vaccination. The receptors originated from a man between 18 and 29 years old who received the YFV17D yellow fever vaccine.

At least ten counts were recorded for this clonotype. The chain links TRBV6-6 to TRBJ2-3, with D hard to call. This CDR3 is 11 amino acids long. Trimming took 10 bases from V and 4 from J, leaving 9 bases between them. The germline gives CDR1 MNHNY, CDR2 SVGAGI (reference sequence). CDR3 residues: CAIQNADTQYF. The CDR3 DNA sequence: TGTGCCATACAAAATGCAGATACGCAGTATTTT.

This clonotype was seen repeatedly, ten times or more. The chain links TRBV11-2 to TRBJ2-1; maybe TRBD2 (5 bases). Germline V gene sequence: CDR1 SGHAT, CDR2 FQNNGV. The V end was cut by 6 bases, the J end by 5 bases, with 11 bases between. CDR3 length: 13 amino acids. The CDR3: CASSRAGNNEQFF. The CDR3, as DNA: TGTGCCAGCAGTCGCGCGGGTAACAATGAGCAGTTCTTC.

This clonotype was detected only a few times. This rearrangement joins TRBV7-9 to TRBJ2-7; D is undetermined. Trimming cost V 3 bases and J 2 bases, with 8 bases left between them. Germline V CDR1 and CDR2: SEHNR, FQNEAQ (reference sequence). There are 13 residues in the CDR3. Here the CDR3 reads CASSFPDPYEQYF. DNA of the CDR3: TGTGCCAGCAGCTTCCCAGACCCCTACGAGCAGTACTTC.

This rearrangement joins TRBV20-1 to TRBJ2-5; maybe TRBD2 (7 bases). V shed 5 bases and J shed 3 bases, with 16 bases lying between them. Germline CDR1 DFQATT, CDR2 SNEGSKA (reference sequence). CDR3 length equals 14 residues. CDR3 in amino acids: CSAPAGAQEETQYF. The CDR3 DNA reads TGCAGTGCTCCTGCGGGGGCCCAGGAAGAGACCCAGTACTTC.

This chain uses TRBV9 with TRBJ2-2; D is perhaps TRBD1 (5 bases). Trimming cost V 1 base and J 1 base, with 11 bases left between them. In germline, CDR1 is SGDLS, CDR2 YYNGEE. This CDR3 is 16 amino acids long. The CDR3 DNA reads as TGTGCCAGCAGCGTATGGGGCAATCAGAACACCGGGGAGCTGTTTTTT. Its translation: CASSVWGNQNTGELFF.

This clonotype showed up just a few times. The chain joins TRBV4-1 to TRBJ1-6; 7 nucleotides agree with TRBD1. Germline values: CDR1 MGHRA, CDR2 YSYEKL. CDR3 length: 17 residues. V lost 1 base to trimming and J lost 5 bases; unmatched junction nucleotides: 8. CDR3 DNA sequence: TGCGCCAGCAGCCAAGGTTCACAGGGGCCCAATAATTCACCCCTCCACTTT. Protein sequence: CASSQGSQGPNNSPLHF.

This clonotype was picked up a small number of times. The CDR3 coding sequence is TGTGCCAGCAGCCCCCGGGGGGTAGCGGGTACGGTTACGCAGTATTTT. This encodes CASSPRGVAGTVTQYF. The chain uses TRBV7-8 and TRBJ2-3; 7 nucleotides align to TRBD2. CDR3 length: 16 amino acids. With V trimmed by 5 bases and J by 8 bases, 16 bases remained unmatched. Germline CDR1 and CDR2: SGHVS and FQNEAQ.

The chain employs TRBV5-1 and TRBJ1-4; 8 nucleotides agree with TRBD1. With 4 bases clipped from V and 3 bases from J, the junction kept 5 bases outside the gene matches. This CDR3 is built from 15 residues. CDR1 is SGHRS, CDR2 YFSETQ, per germline. The CDR3 here is CASSDPQGANEKLFF. The CDR3 DNA reads TGCGCCAGCAGCGACCCACAGGGGGCTAATGAAAAACTGTTTTTT.

This clonotype was observed a handful of times. This sequence joins TRBV20-1 and TRBJ1-2, with a weak D call TRBD1 (6 bases). V shed 0 bases and J shed 4 bases, with 18 bases lying between them. Germline V gene lookup returns CDR1 DFQATT and CDR2 SNEGSKA (reference sequence). This CDR3 has 16 amino acids. This CDR3 is CSARDYGQGKGYGYTF. In DNA form, the CDR3 reads TGCAGTGCTAGAGATTATGGTCAGGGGAAGGGCTATGGCTACACCTTC.

This clonotype was seen only a few times. The rearrangement uses TRBV5-1 and TRBJ2-5, with a tentative D call TRBD2 (6 bases). Between the trimmed V and J ends, which lost 4 bases and 5 bases, there was a span of 15 bases. Germline V CDR1 and CDR2: SGHRS, YFSETQ. This CDR3 contains 14 residues. In DNA form, the CDR3 reads TGCGCCAGCAGCCGGCGGGGAGGTCAGGAGACCCAGTACTTC. It is translated as CASSRRGGQETQYF.

This clonotype was recorded a few times. The CDR3 DNA reads as TGTGCCAGCAGCCTGCCGGACAGGGTCGATGGCTACACCTTC. Translation: CASSLPDRVDGYTF. The J gene is TRBJ1-2, the V gene TRBV14; 8 nucleotides agree with TRBD1. The germline V gene encodes CDR1 SGHDN and CDR2 FVKESK. J was trimmed by 6 bases and V by 4 bases; bases with no gene match: 7. The CDR3 runs 14 residues.

Many counts were recorded for this clonotype. This chain links TRBV20-1 with TRBJ1-6; D gene ambiguous. Germline V gene sequence: CDR1 DFQATT, CDR2 SNEGSKA (reference sequence). Trimming left V 6 bases short and J 7 bases short, with 19 bases between. CDR3 size: 15 residues. The CDR3 reads CSASGVAVGNSPLHF. The CDR3 DNA follows: TGCAGTGCCTCCGGGGTGGCGGTGGGAAATTCACCCCTCCACTTT.

This rearrangement joins TRBV7-9 to TRBJ1-1, with 7 bases aligning to TRBD1. The CDR3 totals 12 residues. Looked up from germline, CDR1 is SEHNR and CDR2 is FQNEAQ (reference sequence). V gave up 5 bases and J gave up 10 bases; unmatched junction bases: 7. The CDR3 reads CASSPRQGRAFF. CDR3 bases: TGTGCCAGCAGCCCGCGACAGGGCCGAGCTTTCTTT.

V usage is TRBV7-2 and J usage is TRBJ2-5, with 9 bases matching TRBD2. From germline, CDR1 is SGHTA and CDR2 FQGNSA. CDR3 size: 17 residues. The J segment lost 4 bases and the V segment lost 5 bases, leaving 14 bases of the junction unmatched. CDR3 bases: TGTGCCAGCAGCCATGGGGGCCTGTATAGCGGGGGAGAGACCCAGTACTTC. Its protein is CASSHGGLYSGGETQYF.